Described below is a single T cell receptor beta chain sequence and its context. Its antigen is still unknown. These data originate in a study of cytomegalovirus exposure and HLA in healthy donors. Study-wide results and caveats: Presence/absence analyses supposed approximately even sequencing depth among donors. Several top significant clusters appeared, in a later analysis, to be linked to common viral pathogens. Reportedly, HLA-A and HLA-B alleles of most subjects were accurately predicted from TCR beta.

The PCR was carried out with 60 Vbeta primers and 13 Jbeta primers. Generated by immunoSEQ multiplex PCR, the TCRdb table keeps only in-frame clones and is missing some. The table records tens of thousands of clones, 50% to 75% of them present only once. CDR1 and CDR2 (germline): LNHDA, SQIVND (reference sequence). V was pared by 8 bases and J by 0 bases, with 5 bases between. The CDR3 runs 11 residues. Donors counted as nominally healthy when sampled, yet unrecorded immune exposures were likely. V is TRBV19 and J is TRBJ2-7; no definite D call. The sequence derives from a man aged 25 to 40 in good health and CMV-seronegative. Sequenced: PBMCs. The CDR3 spells CASRGSYEQYF. In nucleotides, the CDR3 is TGTGCCAGTCGAGGCTCCTACGAGCAGTACTTC.